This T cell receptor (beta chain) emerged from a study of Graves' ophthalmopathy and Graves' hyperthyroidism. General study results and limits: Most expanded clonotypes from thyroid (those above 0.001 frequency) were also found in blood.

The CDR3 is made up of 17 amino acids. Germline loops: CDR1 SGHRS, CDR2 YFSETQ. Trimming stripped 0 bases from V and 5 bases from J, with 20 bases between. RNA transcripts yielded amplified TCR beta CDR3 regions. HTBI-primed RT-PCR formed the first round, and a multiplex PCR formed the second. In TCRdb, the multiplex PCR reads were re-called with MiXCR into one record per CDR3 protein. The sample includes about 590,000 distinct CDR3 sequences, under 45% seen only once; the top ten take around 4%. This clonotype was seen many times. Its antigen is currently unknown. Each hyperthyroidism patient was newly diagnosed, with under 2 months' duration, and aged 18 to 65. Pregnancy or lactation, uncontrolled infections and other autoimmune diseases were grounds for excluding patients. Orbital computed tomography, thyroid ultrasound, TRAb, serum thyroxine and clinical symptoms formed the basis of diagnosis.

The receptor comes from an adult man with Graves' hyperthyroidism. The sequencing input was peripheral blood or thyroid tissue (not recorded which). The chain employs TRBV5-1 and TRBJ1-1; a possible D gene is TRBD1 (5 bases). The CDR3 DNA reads TGCGCCAGCAGCTTGGGGGACGGGGGAGTGGTTAGGACTGAAGCTTTCTTT. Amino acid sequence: CASSLGDGGVVRTEAFF.